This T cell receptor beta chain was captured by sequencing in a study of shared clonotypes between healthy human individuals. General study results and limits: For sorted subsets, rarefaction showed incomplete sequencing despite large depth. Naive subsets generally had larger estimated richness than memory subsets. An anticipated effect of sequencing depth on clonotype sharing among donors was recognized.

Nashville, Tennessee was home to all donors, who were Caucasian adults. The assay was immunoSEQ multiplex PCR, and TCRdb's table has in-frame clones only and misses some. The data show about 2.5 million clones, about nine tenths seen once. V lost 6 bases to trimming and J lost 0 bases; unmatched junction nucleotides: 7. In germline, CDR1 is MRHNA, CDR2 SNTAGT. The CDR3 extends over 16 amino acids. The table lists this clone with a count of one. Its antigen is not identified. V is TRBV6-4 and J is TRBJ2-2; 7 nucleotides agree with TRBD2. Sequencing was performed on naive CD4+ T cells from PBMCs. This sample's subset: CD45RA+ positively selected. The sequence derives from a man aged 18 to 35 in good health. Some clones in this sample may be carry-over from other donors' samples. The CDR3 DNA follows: TGTGCCAGCAGCCCCTCCGGGAGGACGAACACCGGGGAGCTGTTTTTT. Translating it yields CASSPSGRTNTGELFF.